One and the same sample provided the 28 T cell receptor beta chains below, sequenced in a study of T cell responses to AZD1222 COVID-19 vaccine. The protocol was immunoSEQ multiplex PCR, while the TCRdb copy is restricted to in-frame clones and leaves out a portion. Here the sample spans roughly 100,000 clones, about 89% being singletons. The sample consisted of peripheral blood, taken 28 days after the second dose of the MenACWY control vaccine. These receptors came from an adult who received the MenACWY meningococcal vaccine as a control.

This chain joins TRBV4-3 and TRBJ1-6; tentative D call: TRBD1 (6 bases). From germline, CDR1 is LGHNA and CDR2 YSLEER. The CDR3 totals 17 residues. Trimming shortened V by 0 bases and J by 7 bases, and 16 bases separated the two germline ends. CDR3 amino acids: CASSQEQGRLPNSPLHF. The CDR3 DNA sequence: TGCGCCAGCAGCCAAGAACAGGGTCGCCTACCAAATTCACCCCTCCACTTT.

The chain links TRBV30 to TRBJ1-5; weak D call: TRBD1 (6 bases). The CDR3 is made up of 14 amino acids. CDR1 GTSNPN and CDR2 SVGIG come from the germline V gene (reference sequence). The V gene lost 3 bases and the J gene lost 3 bases, with 12 bases spanning the gap. DNA of the CDR3: TGTGCCTGGAGCAGGGGAAATAACAATCAGCCCCAGCATTTT. Amino acids: CAWSRGNNNQPQHF.

The chain's CDR3 is CASSSGLLNEKLFF. The CDR3 DNA reads as TGTGCCAGCAGCTCGGGACTTCTGAACGAAAAACTGTTTTTT. The V and J genes are TRBV7-2 and TRBJ1-4; a possible D gene is TRBD1 (5 bases). The CDR3 loop spans 14 amino acids. The V end lost 4 bases, the J end lost 8 bases, and 14 bases lay between the germline ends. Germline loops: CDR1 SGHTA, CDR2 FQGNSA.

The chain recombines TRBV12-3 or TRBV12-4 with TRBJ2-7; D might be TRBD1 or TRBD2, each matching 6 bases. V lost 3 bases, J lost 7 bases, and 13 bases lay in between. The CDR3 covers 13 residues. This CDR3 is CASSFGGRWEQYF. The CDR3 DNA follows: TGTGCCAGCAGTTTTGGGGGGCGCTGGGAGCAGTACTTC.

The J gene is TRBJ2-7, the V gene TRBV4-1; TRBD1 matches 9 bases. With V trimmed by 3 bases and J by 6 bases, 3 bases remained unmatched. Germline CDR1 reads MGHRA; CDR2 reads YSYEKL. CDR3 length equals 13 residues. The CDR3 here is CASSQMDRGEQYF. CDR3 nucleotides: TGCGCCAGCAGCCAGATGGACAGGGGCGAGCAGTACTTC.

The V call is TRBV19, the J call TRBJ1-4, with TRBD1 matching 8 bases. This CDR3 has 14 amino acids. Germline values: CDR1 LNHDA, CDR2 SQIVND (reference sequence). V lost 6 bases, J lost 8 bases, and 8 bases stayed unmatched. As DNA, the CDR3 is TGTGCCAGTAGGCAGGGGGCGCCGGGGGAAAAACTGTTTTTT. Translated: CASRQGAPGEKLFF. Full variable domain (remainder filled in from reference TRBV19 and TRBJ1-4): DGGITQSPKYLFRKEGQNVTLSCEQNLNHDAMYWYRQDPGQGLRLIYYSQIVNDFQKGDIAEGYSVSREKKESFPLTVTSAQKNPTAFYLCASRQGAPGEKLFFGSGTQLSVL.

This clone showed up just a few times. CDR3 sequence reads: CAISDGNKINYGYTF. The DNA for the CDR3 is TGTGCCATCAGTGATGGGAACAAGATTAACTATGGCTACACCTTC. The chain employs TRBV10-3 and TRBJ1-2, with unresolved D. The CDR3 runs to 15 residues. The V end lost 3 bases, the J end lost 1 base, and 12 bases lay between the germline ends. CDR1 is ENHRY and CDR2 is SYGVKD in the germline V gene.

The chain couples TRBV5-1 to TRBJ1-6; D is unclear. The CDR3 has 13 amino acids. V lost 2 bases to trimming and J lost 6 bases, with 6 bases between them. Looked up from germline, CDR1 is SGHRS and CDR2 is YFSETQ. The DNA for the CDR3 is TGCGCCAGCAGCTTAACCACTAATTCACCCCTCCACTTT. It translates to CASSLTTNSPLHF.

The chain couples TRBV18 to TRBJ1-1, with 7 bases lining up with TRBD1. Germline assignment: CDR1 KGHSH and CDR2 LQKENI. Trimming removed 3 bases from V and 9 bases from J; junction bases left unmatched: 13. The CDR3 is 15 residues long. For the CDR3, the DNA is TGTGCCAGCTCACCCCGACAGGGTGAGGGGTTGAAAGCTTTCTTT. Translation: CASSPRQGEGLKAFF.

This CDR3 reads CASSFLQLWRQRGGEGTDTQYF. The CDR3, as DNA: TGTGCCAGCAGCTTTCTCCAGCTATGGCGACAGCGGGGGGGCGAAGGCACAGATACGCAGTATTTT. The J gene is TRBJ2-3, the V gene TRBV7-8, with 10 positions matching TRBD2. The germline V gene encodes CDR1 SGHVS and CDR2 FQNEAQ. Trimming at V came to 3 bases and at J to 1 base, leaving 22 bases not matched to a gene. This CDR3 has 22 amino acids. Looking up the rest from reference TRBV7-8 and TRBJ2-3 gives the full variable domain: GAGVSQSPRYKVAKRGQDVALRCDPISGHVSLFWYQQALGQGPEFLTYFQNEAQLDKSGLPSDRFFAERPEGSVSTLKIQRTQQEDSAVYLCASSFLQLWRQRGGEGTDTQYFGPGTRLTVL.

V gene TRBV7-2 combines with J gene TRBJ2-1; the match to TRBD1 covers 9 bases. The junction had 4 bases not matched to a gene; V was cut back by 5 bases and J by 2 bases. Germline CDR1 reads SGHTA; CDR2 reads FQGNSA. This CDR3 comprises 15 residues. The CDR3 loop is CASSLGQGPYNEQFF. DNA for the CDR3: TGTGCCAGCAGCCTGGGACAGGGACCCTACAATGAGCAGTTCTTC.

The chain couples TRBV9 to TRBJ2-3; D not resolved. Germline V lookup: CDR1 SGDLS, CDR2 YYNGEE. V lost 5 bases and J 0 bases, leaving 10 bases between the germline ends. This CDR3 contains 14 residues. As DNA, the CDR3 is TGTGCCAGCAGTGGGCCCACTAGCACAGATACGCAGTATTTT. It is translated as CASSGPTSTDTQYF. Based on the CDR3 plus reference TRBV9 and TRBJ2-3, the full variable domain is DSGVTQTPKHLITATGQRVTLRCSPRSGDLSVYWYQQSLDQGLQFLIQYYNGEERAKGNILERFSAQQFPDLHSELNLSSLELGDSALYFCASSGPTSTDTQYFGPGTRLTVL.

The V and J genes are TRBV28 and TRBJ2-1, with 8 bases aligning to TRBD1. V was clipped by 3 bases and J by 4 bases; unmatched bases: 11. The CDR3 sequence is 17 residues long. Germline V gene sequence: CDR1 MDHEN, CDR2 SYDVKM. Here the CDR3 reads CASSFKQGEIQYNEQFF. The DNA of the CDR3 is TGTGCCAGCAGTTTCAAACAGGGGGAAATACAATACAATGAGCAGTTCTTC.

The chain joins TRBV28 to TRBJ1-5; D might be TRBD1 (6 bases). Germline CDR1 is MDHEN and CDR2 is SYDVKM. The CDR3 length is 14 residues. Trimming cost V 3 bases and J 6 bases, with 12 bases left between them. CDR3 sequence: CASSFSGGAQPQHF. CDR3 DNA sequence: TGTGCCAGCAGTTTTAGCGGGGGGGCTCAGCCCCAGCATTTT. Supplemented by reference TRBV28 and TRBJ1-5, the full variable domain reads DVKVTQSSRYLVKRTGEKVFLECVQDMDHENMFWYRQDPGLGLRLIYFSYDVKMKEKGDIPEGYSVSREKKERFSLILESASTNQTSMYLCASSFSGGAQPQHFGDGTRLSIL.

This clone was recorded once. The V and J genes are TRBV9 and TRBJ2-7; tentatively, D is TRBD2 (6 bases). The germline V gene encodes CDR1 SGDLS and CDR2 YYNGEE. Trimming left V 1 base short and J 2 bases short, with 13 bases between. This CDR3 contains 15 residues. CDR3 loop: CASSVRGDFPYEQYF. CDR3 DNA: TGTGCCAGCAGCGTAAGAGGGGACTTCCCCTACGAGCAGTACTTC.

V is TRBV19 and J is TRBJ2-3; D gene ambiguous. Trimming cost V 1 base and J 1 base, with 3 bases left between them. The CDR3 length is 13 residues. Germline V gene sequence: CDR1 LNHDA, CDR2 SQIVND (reference sequence). The CDR3 loop reads CASSIGGTDTQYF. In DNA form, the CDR3 reads TGTGCCAGTAGTATAGGAGGCACAGATACGCAGTATTTT.

The chain recombines TRBV7-2 with TRBJ2-1, with TRBD2 matching over 13 bases. From germline, CDR1 is SGHTA and CDR2 FQGNSA. With V trimmed by 3 bases and J by 7 bases, 6 bases remained unmatched. The CDR3 sequence is 16 residues long. The CDR3 protein is CASSFAGTSGVNEQFF. As DNA, the CDR3 is TGTGCCAGCAGCTTTGCCGGGACTAGCGGGGTAAATGAGCAGTTCTTC.

This clone appeared once. V and J are TRBV6-5 and TRBJ1-1; 7 bases agree with TRBD1. This CDR3 comprises 14 residues. In germline, CDR1 is MNHEY, CDR2 SVGAGI. The V and J ends lost 6 bases and 3 bases, in that order; junction bases with no gene match: 7. Here the CDR3 reads CASRTGRSHTEAFF. The CDR3 DNA sequence: TGTGCCAGCAGGACAGGGAGGTCCCACACTGAAGCTTTCTTT.

The chain couples TRBV6-5 to TRBJ2-7; D call uncertain. The CDR3 has 12 residues. Deletions cut 7 bases from V and 2 bases from J, with 9 bases between. In germline, CDR1 is MNHEY, CDR2 SVGAGI. CDR3 region: CASTGQTYEQYF. CDR3 in DNA: TGTGCCAGCACTGGCCAGACCTACGAGCAGTACTTC.

The chain recombines TRBV7-2 with TRBJ1-2; D perhaps matches TRBD1 (6 bases). The germline V gene has CDR1 SGHTA and CDR2 FQGNSA. CDR3 size: 15 residues. The V and J ends lost 6 bases and 7 bases respectively, with 21 bases between them. CDR3 DNA sequence: TGTGCCAGCAGTCCAATTGCAGGGGTCGGGAGTGGCTACACCTTC. Encoded protein: CASSPIAGVGSGYTF.

V gene TRBV4-1 combines with J gene TRBJ2-7; a weak D match, TRBD1 (6 bases). From germline, CDR1 is MGHRA and CDR2 YSYEKL. V was shortened by 2 bases and J by 3 bases, with 11 bases between the two germline ends. The CDR3 runs to 14 residues. CDR3 loop: CASSQRDNLYEQYF. CDR3 bases: TGCGCCAGCAGCCAACGGGACAACCTCTACGAGCAGTACTTC.

The rearrangement links TRBV10-3 to TRBJ1-5; tentative D call: TRBD1 (6 bases). CDR1 is ENHRY, CDR2 SYGVKD, per germline. This CDR3 has 13 residues. The V and J ends lost 10 bases and 3 bases respectively, with 13 bases between them. In nucleotides, the CDR3 is TGTGCCAATGCGGACAGCCCCAATCAGCCCCAGCATTTT. This gives the protein CANADSPNQPQHF.

This chain links TRBV12-3 or TRBV12-4 with TRBJ1-2, with D tentatively TRBD1 (6 bases). Trimming removed 2 bases from V and 8 bases from J, with 12 bases in between. The CDR3 runs to 13 residues. The CDR3 DNA reads as TGTGCCAGCAGTTTAACGGGGGCCGAGGGCTACACCTTC. This translates into CASSLTGAEGYTF.

DNA of the CDR3: TGTGCCAGCTCACCCCCCCCTCGGGCAGATACGCAGTATTTT. This sequence encodes CASSPPPRADTQYF. The rearrangement links TRBV18 to TRBJ2-3; D is unresolved. Germline CDR1 is KGHSH and CDR2 is LQKENI. V lost 3 bases, J lost 4 bases, and 11 bases lay in between. This CDR3 comprises 14 residues.

V is TRBV7-3 and J is TRBJ1-6, with TRBD1 matching over 7 bases. V shed 5 bases, J shed 8 bases, and the junction held 6 bases outside the gene matches. The CDR3 length is 14 residues. Germline V CDR1 and CDR2: SGHTA, FQGTGA. The CDR3 DNA is TGTGCCAGCAGCCCAGGGGGGTATGATTCACCCCTCCACTTT. It is translated as CASSPGGYDSPLHF.

The genes are TRBV5-1 and TRBJ1-2; D may be TRBD1 (6 bases). Looked up from germline, CDR1 is SGHRS and CDR2 is YFSETQ. The V end lost 0 bases, the J end lost 8 bases, and 11 bases lay between the germline ends. This CDR3 has 13 amino acids. CDR3 sequence (DNA): TGCGCCAGCAGCTTGGACAGGGAATACGGCTACACCTTC. Its protein is CASSLDREYGYTF. The whole variable domain, filled in from reference TRBV5-1 and TRBJ1-2, reads KAGVTQTPRYLIKTRGQQVTLSCSPISGHRSVSWYQQTPGQGLQFLFEYFSETQRNKGNFPGRFSGRQFSNSRSEMNVSTLELGDSALYLCASSLDREYGYTFGSGTRLTVV.

The V and J genes are TRBV6-5 and TRBJ2-7, with D perhaps TRBD1 (6 bases). This CDR3 has 15 amino acids. Germline CDR1 and CDR2: MNHEY and SVGAGI. Between the trimmed V and J ends, which lost 4 bases and 3 bases, there was a span of 16 bases. The CDR3 DNA sequence: TGTGCCAGCAGTTCGAGAACCTCGGACAGCTACGAGCAGTACTTC. Protein product: CASSSRTSDSYEQYF.

Only a few counts were recorded for this clone. The chain recombines TRBV19 with TRBJ2-3; D unclear. V shed 1 base and J shed 4 bases, with 6 bases lying between them. The germline V gene encodes CDR1 LNHDA and CDR2 SQIVND (reference sequence). The CDR3 length is 13 residues. DNA of the CDR3: TGTGCCAGTAGTATAGGATGGCCAGATACGCAGTATTTT. Amino acid sequence: CASSIGWPDTQYF.